Reported below is one TCR beta chain. Antigen: not known. The data originate from a study of vaccination effects on CD4 cells after COVID-19. General study findings and limits: No early post-infection timepoints were available in the study, which also included few convalescent patients.

The germline V gene has CDR1 MGHRA and CDR2 YSYEKL. This CDR3 is 16 amino acids long. Trimming pared 0 bases from V and 15 bases from J, leaving 24 bases between. The protocol was immunoSEQ multiplex PCR, while the TCRdb copy is restricted to in-frame clones and leaves out a portion. The table records 24,000 or so clones, approximately 76% of them present only once. With the ViraFEST assay, the study expanded antigen-specific CD4+ T cells using viral peptide pools, then sequenced them. When ten to eleven days of culture had elapsed, CD4+ T cells were isolated. The cohort was immunized with two doses of either the BNT162b2 or mRNA-1273 vaccine. Half-medium changes using IL-2 medium occurred on days 3 and 7.

This receptor was obtained from a human donor who received a COVID-19 vaccine. This sequence joins TRBV4-1 and TRBJ2-1; D might be TRBD2 (6 bases). Material: CD4+ T cells from PBMCs cultured with HCoV-229E spike peptides, obtained after COVID-19 vaccination. The DNA for the CDR3 is TGCGCCAGCAGCCAAGAGGGAAAGGGAACCGGGACTGCTCTGTTCTTC. Residues: CASSQEGKGTGTALFF.